Given below is one T cell receptor (beta chain) in context. Trimming took 10 bases from V and 2 from J, leaving 28 bases between them. CDR1 is MNHGY and CDR2 is SVAAGI in the germline V gene. The CDR3 runs to 18 residues. These data are taken from a study of tumor and adjacent non-tumor tissue in lung cancer. For the study at large: Samples averaged about 3.8 million productive TCRbeta reads each.

No cell sorting was done before RNA was extracted from the tissue. TCRbeta libraries were built with three rounds of nested PCR, modified from ARM-PCR. MiXCR, applied by TCRdb to the multiplex PCR reads, yields one record per CDR3 protein. Among about 140,000 distinct CDR3 sequences listed, around two thirds were seen once. The sequence was obtained from a man between 60 and 70 years old with small cell lung cancer. The sequenced material came from lung tumor tissue. The chain employs TRBV6-9 and TRBJ2-3, with a weak D call TRBD2 (5 bases). CDR3 region: CATDPFILDSGYTDTQYF. CDR3 coding DNA: TGTGCCACCGATCCATTTATTTTGGACTCTGGATACACAGATACGCAGTATTTT.